This entry lists 22 T cell receptor beta chains sequenced from one sample in a study of T-cell reconstitution after alpha-beta-depleted transplantation in children. Unique molecular identifiers were incorporated into the prepared TCRbeta library. TCRdb recomputed calls from the PCR reads with MiXCR, one row per CDR3 protein. The top ten clones hold roughly 30% of a sample with around 960,000 distinct CDR3 sequences, roughly 29% of them seen once. Sequenced material: PBMCs, mostly from graft donor cells, taken 360 days after TCRalphabeta/CD19-depleted stem cell transplant. Receptor source: a boy under two years old who had a stem cell transplant for SCID, so the T cells may come from the graft donor.

This rearrangement joins TRBV29-1 to TRBJ2-3; 7 bases match TRBD1. The CDR3 is 15 residues long. The V gene's germline CDR1 is SQVTM and CDR2 ANQGSEA. Trimming took 4 bases from V and 1 from J; bases not matched to a gene: 8. The CDR3: CSVGDRDLGTDTQYF. DNA of the CDR3: TGCAGCGTTGGAGACAGGGACCTCGGCACAGATACGCAGTATTTT.

Ten or more counts support this clonotype. The rearrangement uses TRBV20-1 and TRBJ2-5; tentative D call: TRBD1 (6 bases). Germline CDR1 is DFQATT and CDR2 is SNEGSKA (reference sequence). This CDR3 region has 13 residues. The V and J ends lost 1 base and 5 bases respectively, with 11 bases between them. CDR3 nucleotide sequence: TGCAGTGCTAGAGCTGGGGGCAGGGAGACCCAGTACTTC. Protein product: CSARAGGRETQYF.

This clonotype was observed a handful of times. The V gene is TRBV30, the J gene TRBJ1-5; perhaps TRBD1 as D (5 bases). CDR3 length equals 13 residues. Trimming removed 0 bases from V and 5 bases from J, with 8 bases in between. Germline V CDR1 and CDR2: GTSNPN, SVGIG (reference sequence). The CDR3 DNA reads TGTGCCTGGAGTGTAAGAGGGGATCAGCCCCAGCATTTT. Amino acid sequence: CAWSVRGDQPQHF.

V gene TRBV28 combines with J gene TRBJ1-6; TRBD1 might be the D (5 bases). This CDR3 comprises 15 residues. Germline V lookup: CDR1 MDHEN, CDR2 SYDVKM. With 6 bases removed from V and 10 bases from J, the gap between germline ends came to 19 bases. Here the CDR3 reads CASSPNGQGISPLHF. CDR3 coding DNA: TGTGCCAGCAGCCCCAACGGGCAGGGTATCTCACCCCTCCACTTT.

This clonotype was detected many times. The rearrangement uses TRBV6-5 and TRBJ2-1, with D perhaps matching TRBD2 (7 bases). CDR1 and CDR2 (germline): MNHEY, SVGAGI. The V gene lost 8 bases and the J gene lost 4 bases, with 12 bases spanning the gap. The CDR3 consists of 13 residues. CDR3 bases: TGTGCCAGCGCGGGGGACAATTACAATGAGCAGTTCTTC. Amino acid sequence: CASAGDNYNEQFF.

The chain combines TRBV27 with TRBJ2-3; maybe TRBD1 (5 bases). In germline, CDR1 is MNHEY, CDR2 SMNVEV (reference sequence). V was cut by 4 bases and J by 1 base, with 15 bases left in between. This CDR3 region has 16 residues. This CDR3 reads CASSSQGGPGTDTQYF. The CDR3 DNA follows: TGTGCCAGCAGTTCTCAGGGTGGGCCGGGCACAGATACGCAGTATTTT.

The rearrangement links TRBV28 to TRBJ2-4; D not resolved. Trimming took 1 base from V and 6 from J, leaving 7 bases between them. This CDR3 spans 13 amino acids. Germline CDR1 is MDHEN and CDR2 is SYDVKM. The CDR3 spells CASSLSQLNIQYF. DNA for the CDR3: TGTGCCAGCAGTTTATCACAGCTAAACATTCAGTACTTC.

The CDR3 DNA follows: TGCAGTGTGGGGCCCAACACAGATACGCAGTATTTT. Translation gives CSVGPNTDTQYF. The V call is TRBV20-1, the J call TRBJ2-3, with a weak D call TRBD1 (5 bases). Trimming took 7 bases from V and 2 from J, leaving 10 bases between them. The germline CDR1 and CDR2 sequences are DFQATT and SNEGSKA (reference sequence). CDR3 size: 12 residues.

This chain links TRBV12-3 or TRBV12-4 with TRBJ1-5; D is perhaps TRBD1 (5 bases). This CDR3 comprises 14 residues. With 7 bases removed from V and 0 bases from J, the gap between germline ends came to 10 bases. CDR3 bases: TGTGCCAGCACTCGCGGGGGTAGCAATCAGCCCCAGCATTTT. Protein: CASTRGGSNQPQHF.

A few counts support this clonotype. This chain links TRBV7-3 with TRBJ1-1; D may be TRBD1 (5 bases). Germline V gene sequence: CDR1 SGHTA, CDR2 FQGTGA. The V end was cut by 1 base, the J end by 3 bases, with 9 bases between. This CDR3 region has 14 residues. CDR3 loop: CASSLIGADTEAFF. CDR3 DNA: TGTGCCAGCAGCTTAATCGGGGCCGACACTGAAGCTTTCTTT.

In this sample, this clonotype turned up a few times. V is TRBV27 and J is TRBJ2-7; 8 bases are shared with TRBD2. Germline trimming cut 5 bases from V and 6 bases from J; bases unmatched to any gene: 9. Germline V CDR1 and CDR2: MNHEY, SMNVEV (reference sequence). CDR3 length equals 14 residues. In DNA form, the CDR3 reads TGTGCCAGCAGTAGCGGGGGAGATCGAGGCGAGCAGTACTTC. Translation: CASSSGGDRGEQYF.

V and J are TRBV12-3 or TRBV12-4 and TRBJ1-5; TRBD1 is a possible D gene (5 bases). The CDR3 runs 17 residues. V lost 2 bases, J lost 5 bases, and 19 bases lay in between. CDR3 residues: CASSLRGPPGGDQPQHF. CDR3 nucleotides: TGTGCCAGCAGTTTAAGAGGGCCACCCGGGGGAGATCAGCCCCAGCATTTT.

The chain has TRBV18 and TRBJ2-3, with D perhaps matching TRBD2 (5 bases). This CDR3 is 12 amino acids long. Trimming cost V 5 bases and J 5 bases, with 8 bases left between them. CDR1 and CDR2 from the germline V gene are KGHSH and LQKENI. The CDR3 protein is CASSSGQDTQYF. DNA of the CDR3: TGTGCCAGCTCAAGCGGCCAAGATACGCAGTATTTT.

In this sample, this clonotype turned up a few times. The chain carries TRBV12-3 or TRBV12-4 and TRBJ2-1, with D uncertain. The CDR3 has 13 amino acids. V lost 6 bases and J lost 4, with 10 bases in between. The CDR3 nucleotides are TGTGCCAGCAGCTTCGACGCATACAATGAGCAGTTCTTC. It is translated as CASSFDAYNEQFF.

CDR3: CASSQLPQGLAKNIQYF. DNA for the CDR3: TGCGCCAGCAGCCAACTCCCTCAGGGGTTAGCCAAAAACATTCAGTACTTC. V gene TRBV4-1 combines with J gene TRBJ2-4; D is perhaps TRBD1 (6 bases). CDR3 length: 17 amino acids. Germline V gene data show CDR1 as MGHRA and CDR2 as YSYEKL. V dropped 2 bases and J dropped 0 bases, with 14 bases sitting between them.

The V call is TRBV12-3 or TRBV12-4, the J call TRBJ2-7; 11 positions match TRBD1. The CDR3 consists of 16 residues. The V and J ends lost 3 bases and 6 bases, in that order; junction bases with no gene match: 10. The CDR3 bases are TGTGCCAGCAGTTTGGGACAGGGGGGTTTGACCGCCGAGCAGTACTTC. It codes for CASSLGQGGLTAEQYF.

This clonotype has a handful of counts. V and J are TRBV27 and TRBJ2-5; D uncertain. The V and J ends lost 5 bases and 0 bases respectively, with 22 bases between them. Per germline, CDR1 MNHEY and CDR2 SMNVEV (reference sequence). The CDR3 totals 18 residues. The CDR3 region is CASSPHEAWVQYQETQYF. The CDR3 DNA reads TGTGCCAGCAGTCCACACGAGGCGTGGGTCCAATACCAAGAGACCCAGTACTTC.

This chain uses TRBV5-1 with TRBJ2-3; maybe TRBD2 (5 bases). Germline V gives CDR1 SGHRS, CDR2 YFSETQ. V was trimmed by 0 bases and J by 2 bases, leaving 13 bases between them. The CDR3 length is 16 residues. The CDR3 loop reads CASSLGGLASTDTQYF. The CDR3 DNA follows: TGCGCCAGCAGCTTGGGCGGCCTAGCCTCCACAGATACGCAGTATTTT.

This clonotype occurred a few times. DNA of the CDR3: TGTGCCAGCAGTCCGGACTACGGGGTAGGGACCCAGTACTTC. Protein: CASSPDYGVGTQYF. This chain connects TRBV12-3 or TRBV12-4 to TRBJ2-5; possible D gene TRBD2, 6 bases. The V and J ends lost 5 bases and 7 bases respectively, with 17 bases between them. The CDR3 covers 14 residues.

V gene TRBV5-1 combines with J gene TRBJ2-1; tentatively, D is TRBD2 (7 bases). The germline V gene has CDR1 SGHRS and CDR2 YFSETQ. Trimming shortened V by 5 bases and J by 6 bases, and 33 bases separated the two germline ends. The CDR3 totals 20 residues. Here the CDR3 reads CASRLREVWGGPPPVNEQFF. CDR3 nucleotide sequence: TGCGCCAGCAGGTTGAGAGAGGTTTGGGGGGGGCCTCCCCCGGTCAATGAGCAGTTCTTC.

The V call is TRBV20-1, the J call TRBJ2-1, with 11 bases identical to TRBD2. The CDR3 spans 15 residues. Germline V gene sequence: CDR1 DFQATT, CDR2 SNEGSKA (reference sequence). Trimming removed 5 bases from V and 5 bases from J; junction bases left unmatched: 8. The CDR3 DNA reads TGCAGTGCTCGATTAGCGGGGGGGCCCCACAATGAGCAGTTCTTC. Translating gives CSARLAGGPHNEQFF.

The J gene is TRBJ1-3, the V gene TRBV6-5; unclear D gene. CDR1 and CDR2 (germline): MNHEY, SVGAGI. The CDR3 runs to 16 residues. V was clipped by 2 bases and J by 0 bases, with 11 bases between them. This CDR3 is CASSYIASPSGNTIYF. As DNA, the CDR3 is TGTGCCAGCAGTTACATTGCCTCTCCCTCTGGAAACACCATATATTTT.